The sequence of this T cell receptor (beta chain) was determined in a study of T cells in localized non-small cell lung cancer. This clone has a handful of counts. The table came from immunoSEQ multiplex PCR; TCRdb's copy has only in-frame clones and leaves some out. The sample holds around 30,000 clones, about 91% seen once. CDR1 LNHDA and CDR2 SQIVND come from the germline V gene (reference sequence). The V segment lost 3 bases and the J segment 0 bases; nucleotides outside the gene matches: 5. The CDR3 spans 15 residues. This chain links TRBV19 with TRBJ2-7; the match to TRBD2 covers 7 bases. Source: PBMCs, taken before any cancer treatment. The sequence came from a man between 40 and 70 years old with stage II lung adenocarcinoma. CDR3 in amino acids: CASSIAGVDSYEQYF. The CDR3 DNA sequence: TGTGCCAGTAGTATTGCGGGAGTAGACTCCTACGAGCAGTACTTC. Supplemented by reference TRBV19 and TRBJ2-7, the full variable domain reads DGGITQSPKYLFRKEGQNVTLSCEQNLNHDAMYWYRQDPGQGLRLIYYSQIVNDFQKGDIAEGYSVSREKKESFPLTVTSAQKNPTAFYLCASSIAGVDSYEQYFGPGTRLTVT.